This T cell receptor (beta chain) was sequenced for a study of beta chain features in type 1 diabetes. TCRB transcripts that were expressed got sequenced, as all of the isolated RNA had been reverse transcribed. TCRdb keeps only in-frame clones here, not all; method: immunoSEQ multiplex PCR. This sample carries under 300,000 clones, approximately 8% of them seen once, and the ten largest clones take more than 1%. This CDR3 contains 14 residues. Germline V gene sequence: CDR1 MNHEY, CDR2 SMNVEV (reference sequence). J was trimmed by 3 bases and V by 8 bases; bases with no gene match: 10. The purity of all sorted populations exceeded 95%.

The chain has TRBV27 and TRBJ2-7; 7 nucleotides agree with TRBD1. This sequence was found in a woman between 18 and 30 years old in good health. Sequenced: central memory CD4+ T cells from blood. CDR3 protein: CASGTGETYYEQYF. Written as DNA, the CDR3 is TGTGCCAGCGGTACAGGGGAAACATACTACGAGCAGTACTTC.